These 30 T cell receptor beta chains were sequenced from one sample in a study of blood T cell repertoires in COVID-19. Clones were read by immunoSEQ multiplex PCR, and TCRdb kept only the in-frame ones, dropping some. This sample has 400,000 or so clones, with roughly 90% found just once. The sequenced sample was PBMCs or T cells enriched from blood (not recorded which). The receptors come from a woman aged 40 to 49 with acute COVID-19.

This rearrangement joins TRBV24-1 to TRBJ2-1; tentatively, D is TRBD1 (6 bases). V lost 8 bases to trimming and J lost 7 bases, with 14 bases between them. There are 13 residues in the CDR3. CDR1 is KGHDR and CDR2 is SFDVKD in the germline V gene. CDR3: CATKQGPANEQFF. The CDR3 DNA sequence: TGTGCCACCAAGCAGGGGCCCGCTAATGAGCAGTTCTTC.

This clone has only one observation. This chain joins TRBV15 and TRBJ1-4; D unresolved. V lost 0 bases, J lost 10 bases, and 12 bases lay in between. The CDR3 consists of 14 residues. Germline assignment: CDR1 LNHNV and CDR2 YYDKDF (reference sequence). The CDR3 spells CATSRDGGFRKLFF. The CDR3 DNA reads TGTGCCACCAGCAGAGATGGAGGGTTCAGAAAACTGTTTTTT.

The CDR3 spells CASGLTDEKLFF. In DNA, the CDR3 is TGTGCTAGTGGTTTGACAGATGAAAAACTGTTTTTT. The V and J genes are TRBV12-5 and TRBJ1-4; no reliable D call. Germline loops: CDR1 LGHNT, CDR2 FRNRAP. The CDR3 runs 12 residues. V shed 2 bases and J shed 6 bases, with 4 bases lying between them.

This chain links TRBV20-1 with TRBJ2-3; D gene ambiguous. Trimming left V 8 bases short and J 4 bases short, with 7 bases between. This CDR3 contains 10 residues. From germline, CDR1 is DFQATT and CDR2 SNEGSKA (reference sequence). This chain's CDR3 is CSPVPDTQYF. The DNA for the CDR3 is TGCAGTCCCGTCCCAGATACGCAGTATTTT.

The J gene is TRBJ2-3, the V gene TRBV2, with 7 bases that match TRBD2. J gave up 2 bases and V 6 bases, and 11 bases lay outside the gene matches. Per germline, CDR1 SNHLY and CDR2 FYNNEI. The CDR3 sequence is 16 residues long. The CDR3 sequence is CASRDLLAVNTDTQYF. Here the CDR3 DNA reads TGTGCCAGCAGAGACCTTCTAGCGGTGAACACAGATACGCAGTATTTT.

The chain's CDR3 is CASSLGLAGLTNTGELFF. CDR3 in DNA: TGCGCCAGCAGCTTAGGACTAGCGGGGCTTACGAACACCGGGGAGCTGTTTTTT. The chain couples TRBV5-1 to TRBJ2-2, with TRBD2 identical over 12 bases. Unmatched junction bases numbered 5, after V lost 2 bases and J lost 0 bases. Germline CDR1 and CDR2: SGHRS and YFSETQ. CDR3 length: 18 residues.

The CDR3 here is CASSPRGGVTDTQYF. The DNA of the CDR3 is TGTGCCAGCAGCCCCCGCGGGGGGGTCACAGATACGCAGTATTTT. The V call is TRBV9, the J call TRBJ2-3; TRBD2 matches at 9 bases. CDR3 size: 15 residues. The V segment lost 4 bases and the J segment 2 bases; nucleotides outside the gene matches: 5. Germline CDR1 is SGDLS and CDR2 is YYNGEE.

The genes are TRBV24-1 and TRBJ1-2; TRBD1 agrees at 7 bases. With 6 bases clipped from V and 2 bases from J, the junction kept 2 bases outside the gene matches. CDR3 length equals 13 residues. The germline gives CDR1 KGHDR, CDR2 SFDVKD. The CDR3, as DNA: TGTGCCACCAGTTCGGGACAGAACTATGGCTACACCTTC. This gives the protein CATSSGQNYGYTF.

The gene calls are TRBV19 and TRBJ2-1; D gene unclear. V dropped 4 bases and J dropped 5 bases, with 12 bases sitting between them. Germline CDR1 LNHDA, CDR2 SQIVND (reference sequence). CDR3 length: 14 residues. For the CDR3, the DNA is TGTGCCAGTAGTAGGGCCGAGTCGGACAATGAGCAGTTCTTC. Translated: CASSRAESDNEQFF.

J is TRBJ1-1 and V is TRBV6-6; TRBD1 is a possible D gene (6 bases). V lost 11 bases, J lost 3 bases, and 13 bases lay in between. The CDR3 is 12 residues long. Germline-derived CDR1 and CDR2 are MNHNY and SVGAGI (reference sequence). In nucleotides, the CDR3 is TGTGCCTCCTCAACAGGGCACACTGAAGCTTTCTTT. Amino acids: CASSTGHTEAFF.

V is TRBV15 and J is TRBJ2-7; 9 bases fit TRBD2. Trimming at V came to 0 bases and at J to 3 bases, leaving 9 bases not matched to a gene. CDR1 and CDR2 from the germline V gene are LNHNV and YYDKDF (reference sequence). The CDR3 contains 17 residues. CDR3 DNA: TGTGCCACCAGCAGAGATTTTTGGCCTAGCGGGGACTACGAGCAGTACTTC. This encodes CATSRDFWPSGDYEQYF. The full variable domain, with the rest looked up from reference TRBV15 and TRBJ2-7, is DAMVIQNPRYQVTQFGKPVTLSCSQTLNHNVMYWYQQKSSQAPKLLFHYYDKDFNNEADTPDNFQSRRPNTSFCFLDIRSPGLGDTAMYLCATSRDFWPSGDYEQYFGPGTRLTVT.

V and J are TRBV11-2 and TRBJ2-7; D is possibly TRBD1 (6 bases). Between the trimmed V and J ends, which lost 4 bases and 4 bases, there was a span of 11 bases. This CDR3 region has 13 residues. Germline V gene lookup returns CDR1 SGHAT and CDR2 FQNNGV. CDR3 DNA sequence: TGTGCCAGCAGCTCCGGGACAACTTACGAGCAGTACTTC. Its translation is CASSSGTTYEQYF.

The V and J genes are TRBV6-5 and TRBJ1-1; 8 bases agree with TRBD1. V shed 6 bases, J shed 5 bases, and the junction held 11 bases outside the gene matches. This CDR3 has 15 amino acids. Germline-derived CDR1 and CDR2 are MNHEY and SVGAGI. The CDR3 sequence is CASSRGGTGGTEAFF. The DNA of the CDR3 is TGTGCCAGCAGCCGAGGTGGAACAGGGGGGACTGAAGCTTTCTTT.

This sequence joins TRBV9 and TRBJ1-2, with a possible D match to TRBD1 (5 bases). Deletions cut 0 bases from V and 6 bases from J, with 9 bases between. Germline loops: CDR1 SGDLS, CDR2 YYNGEE. The CDR3 consists of 13 residues. CDR3 nucleotide sequence: TGTGCCAGCAGCGTAGTGGGAGGGGATGGCTACACCTTC. The encoded protein is CASSVVGGDGYTF.

This chain links TRBV11-2 with TRBJ2-5; 8 nucleotides align to TRBD2. V trimming: 5 bases; J trimming: 5 bases; junction bases outside the gene matches: 10. Per germline, CDR1 SGHAT and CDR2 FQNNGV. The CDR3 spans 15 residues. The CDR3 loop reads CASSPHPTGGETQYF. The DNA for the CDR3 is TGTGCCAGCAGCCCGCACCCCACGGGAGGGGAGACCCAGTACTTC.

V usage is TRBV2 and J usage is TRBJ2-7; the match to TRBD2 covers 10 bases. The germline CDR1 and CDR2 sequences are SNHLY and FYNNEI. V lost 2 bases, J lost 7 bases, and 2 bases stayed unmatched. The CDR3 length is 13 residues. The CDR3 DNA sequence: TGTGCCAGCAGTGAAACTAGCGGGGCAGAGCAGTACTTC. This gives the protein CASSETSGAEQYF.

Comment on this clone: Other DNA variants within this sample encode the same CDR3. This rearrangement joins TRBV9 to TRBJ1-6; D possibly corresponds to TRBD1 (5 bases). Trimming removed 0 bases at V and 9 bases at J, with 13 bases between. This CDR3 spans 15 amino acids. CDR1 is SGDLS, CDR2 YYNGEE, per germline. CDR3 protein: CASSVEAGFGSPLHF. Here the CDR3 DNA reads TGTGCCAGCAGCGTAGAGGCAGGGTTTGGTTCACCCCTCCACTTT. Full variable domain (rest looked up from reference TRBV9 and TRBJ1-6): DSGVTQTPKHLITATGQRVTLRCSPRSGDLSVYWYQQSLDQGLQFLIQYYNGEERAKGNILERFSAQQFPDLHSELNLSSLELGDSALYFCASSVEAGFGSPLHFGNGTRLTVT.

This chain uses TRBV30 with TRBJ2-7, with TRBD1 matching 12 bases. V gave up 4 bases and J gave up 6 bases; unmatched junction bases: 4. The CDR3 covers 13 residues. Germline V gene sequence: CDR1 GTSNPN, CDR2 SVGIG (reference sequence). The CDR3 DNA follows: TGTGCCTGGACGGGACAGGGGGCCGGCGAGCAGTACTTC. This translates into CAWTGQGAGEQYF.

The chain uses TRBV7-2 and TRBJ1-1; D ambiguous. Germline CDR1 reads SGHTA; CDR2 reads FQGNSA. Trimming left V 0 bases short and J 5 bases short, with 7 bases between. This CDR3 has 13 amino acids. CDR3 amino acids: CASSLAFNTEAFF. In DNA, the CDR3 is TGTGCCAGCAGCTTAGCATTTAATACTGAAGCTTTCTTT.

The chain has TRBV15 and TRBJ2-5; maybe TRBD1 (6 bases). The ends were cut back, 3 bases at V and 5 bases at J, with 22 bases in the middle. Germline V gives CDR1 LNHNV, CDR2 YYDKDF (reference sequence). The CDR3 contains 17 residues. The CDR3 protein is CATSSIPGHPKAETQYF. As DNA, the CDR3 is TGTGCCACCAGCAGTATACCGGGACACCCTAAGGCGGAGACCCAGTACTTC.

This chain joins TRBV5-1 and TRBJ1-2; perhaps TRBD1 as D (6 bases). The V gene lost 4 bases and the J gene lost 4 bases, with 14 bases spanning the gap. Germline V gene data show CDR1 as SGHRS and CDR2 as YFSETQ. CDR3 size: 14 residues. In DNA, the CDR3 is TGCGCCAGCAGCCGAGAGCAGGGGAGCTATGGCTACACCTTC. Translating gives CASSREQGSYGYTF.

The chain uses TRBV21-1 and TRBJ1-5. TRBV21-1 is recorded as a pseudogene. This CDR3 contains 20 residues. The CDR3 nucleotides are TGTGCCAGCAGCAAAGGGGAGAGTGGCACAATAATTTATAGCAATCAGCCCCAGCATTTT. Its protein product is CASSKGESGTIIYSNQPQHF.

The rearrangement joins TRBV5-1 to TRBJ2-3; a weak D match, TRBD1 (5 bases). The germline V gene encodes CDR1 SGHRS and CDR2 YFSETQ. This CDR3 has 16 residues. Trimming pared 4 bases from V and 5 bases from J, leaving 20 bases between. The CDR3 nucleotides read TGCGCCAGCAGCCCTAAAACGTGGCAGGGTCAAGATACGCAGTATTTT. Its protein product is CASSPKTWQGQDTQYF.

This clone was picked up a small number of times. The chain recombines TRBV30 with TRBJ2-7; D unresolved. The length of the CDR3 is 13 residues. CDR1 is GTSNPN and CDR2 is SVGIG in the germline V gene (reference sequence). V dropped 0 bases and J dropped 4 bases, with 10 bases sitting between them. The DNA of the CDR3 is TGTGCCTGGAGTGTATCGGTCTATTACGAGCAGTACTTC. It yields the protein CAWSVSVYYEQYF. The full variable domain, with the rest looked up from reference TRBV30 and TRBJ2-7, is SQTIHQWPATLVQPVGSPLSLECTVEGTSNPNLYWYRQAAGRGLQLLFYSVGIGQISSEVPQNLSASRPQDRQFILSSKKLLLSDSGFYLCAWSVSVYYEQYFGPGTRLTVT.

V gene TRBV6-5 combines with J gene TRBJ1-1, with a possible D match to TRBD1 (6 bases). V was shortened by 6 bases and J by 0 bases, with 14 bases between the two germline ends. CDR3 length equals 15 residues. CDR1 MNHEY and CDR2 SVGAGI come from the germline V gene. The CDR3 here is CASRDSQGMNTEAFF. The DNA of the CDR3 is TGTGCCAGCAGGGACTCACAGGGAATGAACACTGAAGCTTTCTTT.

The chain carries TRBV6-1 and TRBJ1-5; no firm D call. CDR1 is MNHNS and CDR2 is SASEGT in the germline V gene. This CDR3 contains 16 residues. V lost 1 base, J lost 0 bases, and 10 bases lay in between. The CDR3 protein is CASSEVVAYSNQPQHF. CDR3 DNA sequence: TGTGCCAGCAGTGAAGTGGTAGCTTATAGCAATCAGCCCCAGCATTTT.

The rearrangement links TRBV5-1 to TRBJ1-1, with TRBD1 matching over 11 bases. The CDR3 is made up of 15 amino acids. Trimming at V came to 0 bases and at J to 4 bases, leaving 2 bases not matched to a gene. Germline V gene data show CDR1 as SGHRS and CDR2 as YFSETQ. The CDR3 DNA follows: TGCGCCAGCAGCTTGGCCGGGACAGGGGGCACTGAAGCTTTCTTT. Encoded protein: CASSLAGTGGTEAFF.

The genes are TRBV3-1 (or the pseudogene TRBV3-2) and TRBJ1-2, with no clear D. Germline loops: CDR1 LGHDT, CDR2 YNNKEL (reference sequence). This CDR3 comprises 14 residues. Trimming cost V 2 bases and J 8 bases, with 15 bases left between them. The CDR3 region is CASSQSAGSIGYTF. CDR3 DNA: TGTGCCAGCAGCCAAAGCGCCGGCTCTATCGGCTACACCTTC.

V usage is TRBV2 and J usage is TRBJ2-2; 9 bases are a match to TRBD2. After removal of 3 bases from V and 9 bases from J, the junction contained 14 bases not matched to a gene. CDR1 is SNHLY, CDR2 FYNNEI, per germline. The CDR3 spans 17 residues. The CDR3 sequence is CASSDRSSGGVSRELFF. As DNA, the CDR3 is TGTGCCAGCAGTGATAGGAGTAGCGGGGGTGTGTCCCGGGAGCTGTTTTTT.

The chain joins TRBV5-1 to TRBJ2-1; D is perhaps TRBD2 (5 bases). This CDR3 comprises 13 residues. The germline CDR1 and CDR2 sequences are SGHRS and YFSETQ. The V end was cut by 0 bases, the J end by 5 bases, with 6 bases between. The CDR3 loop is CASSLGLNNEQFF. In DNA form, the CDR3 reads TGCGCCAGCAGCTTGGGACTAAACAATGAGCAGTTCTTC.